This T cell receptor beta chain was sequenced for a study of cytotoxic CD8 clonotypes in ibrutinib-treated CLL. Study-wide findings and caveats: In comparison with age-matched healthy donors, baseline clonality was higher and tracked circulating CD8+ T-cell counts. Sustained-remission patients were sampled at one set of times and progressing patients at different ones.

Notes on this clone: Its antigen remains unidentified.

The intended depth for sequencing was 1 in 200,000 to 1 in 1 million T cells. The assay was immunoSEQ multiplex PCR, and TCRdb's table has in-frame clones only and misses some. The repertoire holds about 120,000 clones, about 58% seen once, with about 40% in the top ten. This clonotype originated in a human donor with chronic lymphocytic leukemia. The sequences come from PBMCs, collected after 24 months of ibrutinib treatment.

CDR3 nucleotides: TGTGCTAGTAGACAGGGGGCCTACGAGCAGTACTTC. Translation gives CASRQGAYEQYF. The chain has TRBV12-5 and TRBJ2-7; 9 positions match TRBD1. The V gene end was trimmed by 8 bases and the J gene end by 2 bases; junction bases not matched to a gene: 1. Germline assignment: CDR1 LGHNT and CDR2 FRNRAP. CDR3 length equals 12 residues. Filled out from reference TRBV12-5 and TRBJ2-7, the complete variable domain reads DARVTQTPRHKVTEMGQEVTMRCQPILGHNTVFWYRQTMMQGLELLAYFRNRAPLDDSGMPKDRFSAEMPDATLATLKIQPSEPRDSAVYFCASRQGAYEQYFGPGTRLTVT.